Below, one TCR beta chain is given with its context. Generated by immunoSEQ multiplex PCR, the TCRdb table keeps only in-frame clones and is missing some. The repertoire has tens of thousands of clones, approximately 85% of them found once; the top ten carry about 2.3%. The CDR3 contains 19 residues. This sample was taken from a study of OX40 agonist ivuxolimab in advanced cancers. The sequencing used CD4+ or CD8+ T cells sorted from blood, collected in a trial of the OX40 agonist ivuxolimab. This rearrangement joins TRBV21-1 to TRBJ1-2; the table's D gene call, TRBD1, was not cross checked with the DNA. TRBV21-1 is a pseudogene segment. The receptor comes from an adult with an advanced solid tumor such as melanoma, head and neck, liver or kidney cancer. The CDR3 sequence is CASRTHDRVSTGANYGYTF. The DNA of the CDR3 is TGTGCCAGCAGGACTCACGACAGGGTATCGACGGGGGCTAACTATGGCTACACCTTC.